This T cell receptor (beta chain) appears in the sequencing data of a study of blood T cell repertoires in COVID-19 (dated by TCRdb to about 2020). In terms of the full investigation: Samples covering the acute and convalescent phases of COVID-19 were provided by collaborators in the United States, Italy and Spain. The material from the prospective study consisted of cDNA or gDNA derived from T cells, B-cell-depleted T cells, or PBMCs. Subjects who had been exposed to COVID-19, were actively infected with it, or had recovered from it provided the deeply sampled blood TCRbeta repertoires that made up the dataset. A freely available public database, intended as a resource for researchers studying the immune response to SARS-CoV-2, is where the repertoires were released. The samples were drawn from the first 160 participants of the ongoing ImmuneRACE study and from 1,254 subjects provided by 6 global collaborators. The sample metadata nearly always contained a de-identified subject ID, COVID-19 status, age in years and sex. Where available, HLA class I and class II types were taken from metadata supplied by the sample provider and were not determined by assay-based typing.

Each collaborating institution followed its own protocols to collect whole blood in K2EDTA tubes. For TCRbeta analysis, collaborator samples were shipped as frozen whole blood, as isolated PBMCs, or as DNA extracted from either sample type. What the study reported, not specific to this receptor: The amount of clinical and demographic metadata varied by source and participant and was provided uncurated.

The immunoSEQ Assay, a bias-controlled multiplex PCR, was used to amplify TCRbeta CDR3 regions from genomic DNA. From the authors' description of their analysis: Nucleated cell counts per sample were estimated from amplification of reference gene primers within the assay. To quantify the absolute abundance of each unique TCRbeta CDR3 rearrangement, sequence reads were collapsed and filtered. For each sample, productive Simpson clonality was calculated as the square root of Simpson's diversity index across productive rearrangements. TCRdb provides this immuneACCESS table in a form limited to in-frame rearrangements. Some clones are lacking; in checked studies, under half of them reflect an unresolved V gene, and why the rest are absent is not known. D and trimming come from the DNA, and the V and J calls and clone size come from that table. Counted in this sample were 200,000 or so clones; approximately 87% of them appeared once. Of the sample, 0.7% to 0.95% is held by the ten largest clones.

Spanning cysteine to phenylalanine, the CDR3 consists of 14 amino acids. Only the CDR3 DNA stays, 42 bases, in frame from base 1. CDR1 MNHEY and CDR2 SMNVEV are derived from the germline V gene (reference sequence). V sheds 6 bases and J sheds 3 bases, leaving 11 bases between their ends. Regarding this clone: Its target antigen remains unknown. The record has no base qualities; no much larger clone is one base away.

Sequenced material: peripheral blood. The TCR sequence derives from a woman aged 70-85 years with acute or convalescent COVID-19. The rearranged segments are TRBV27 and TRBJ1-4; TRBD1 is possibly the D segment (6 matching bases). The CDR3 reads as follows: CASSSRGSNEKLFF. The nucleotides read TGTGCCAGCAGCTCGAGGGGGTCTAATGAAAAACTGTTTTTT.